Below are 25 T cell receptor beta chains sequenced from a single sample in a study of blood T cell repertoires in COVID-19. Produced via immunoSEQ multiplex PCR; TCRdb's table is partial and in-frame only. The sample carries under 300,000 clones, about 85% recorded once. Sequencing was done on a sample of PBMCs or T cells enriched from blood (not recorded which). The receptors derive from a woman aged 25-40 years with acute COVID-19.

This chain connects TRBV10-3 to TRBJ1-2; D is undetermined. V lost 0 bases and J lost 2, with 10 bases in between. CDR1 and CDR2 from the germline V gene are ENHRY and SYGVKD. This CDR3 region has 15 residues. Here the CDR3 reads CAISESGRQNYGYTF. The DNA of the CDR3 is TGTGCCATCAGTGAGTCGGGCAGGCAGAACTATGGCTACACCTTC.

The chain is built from TRBV3-1 (or the pseudogene TRBV3-2) and TRBJ2-3, with 9 bases fitting TRBD2. Germline V gene lookup returns CDR1 LGHDT and CDR2 YNNKEL (reference sequence). V lost 0 bases and J lost 6; bases outside the gene matches: 4. The CDR3 extends over 15 amino acids. Written as DNA, the CDR3 is TGTGCCAGCAGCCAAGATCTAGCGGGGTGGGATACGCAGTATTTT. Amino acids: CASSQDLAGWDTQYF.

J is TRBJ2-2 and V is TRBV2; tentative D call: TRBD1 (5 bases). V lost 4 bases, J lost 2 bases, and 8 bases lay in between. Per the germline V gene, CDR1 is SNHLY and CDR2 is FYNNEI. CDR3 size: 14 residues. In nucleotides, the CDR3 is TGTGCCAGCAGTGGGACATTTAACACCGGGGAGCTGTTTTTT. As protein: CASSGTFNTGELFF.

This chain links TRBV7-6 with TRBJ1-2; perhaps TRBD1 as D (6 bases). V lost 0 bases and J lost 4, with 18 bases in between. The CDR3 sequence is 17 residues long. Germline-derived CDR1 and CDR2 are SGHVS and FNYEAQ. CDR3 amino acids: CASSLADSGQIGYGYTF. CDR3 DNA: TGTGCCAGCAGCTTAGCAGATAGTGGACAGATCGGCTATGGCTACACCTTC. Full variable domain (outside the CDR3, taken from reference TRBV7-6 and TRBJ1-2): GAGVSQSPRYKVTKRGQDVALRCDPISGHVSLYWYRQALGQGPEFLTYFNYEAQQDKSGLPNDRFSAERPEGSISTLTIQRTEQRDSAMYRCASSLADSGQIGYGYTFGSGTRLTVV.

J is TRBJ2-7 and V is TRBV28; TRBD1 might be the D (5 bases). Germline lookup yields CDR1 MDHEN and CDR2 SYDVKM. The CDR3 sequence is 12 residues long. V lost 6 bases and J lost 6, with 12 bases in between. CDR3 nucleotides: TGTGCCAGCAGGGTACAGGAAACCGAGCAGTACTTC. This translates into CASRVQETEQYF. Based on the CDR3 plus reference TRBV28 and TRBJ2-7, the full variable domain is DVKVTQSSRYLVKRTGEKVFLECVQDMDHENMFWYRQDPGLGLRLIYFSYDVKMKEKGDIPEGYSVSREKKERFSLILESASTNQTSMYLCASRVQETEQYFGPGTRLTVT.

The chain carries TRBV3-1 (or the pseudogene TRBV3-2) and TRBJ2-3, with 11 bases aligning to TRBD2. Per the germline V gene, CDR1 is LGHDT and CDR2 is YNNKEL (reference sequence). There are 16 residues in the CDR3. J was trimmed by 0 bases and V by 3 bases; bases with no gene match: 2. This CDR3 is CASSHPSGRSTDTQYF. The CDR3 coding sequence is TGTGCCAGCAGCCACCCTAGCGGGAGGAGCACAGATACGCAGTATTTT.

The V and J genes are TRBV5-1 and TRBJ2-7; D possibly corresponds to TRBD1 (5 bases). V was shortened by 4 bases and J by 3 bases, with 14 bases between the two germline ends. There are 14 residues in the CDR3. Germline V gives CDR1 SGHRS, CDR2 YFSETQ. This CDR3 is CASSPQQVFYEQYF. Written as DNA, the CDR3 is TGCGCCAGCAGCCCCCAACAGGTTTTCTACGAGCAGTACTTC.

This clone was seen a few times. The rearrangement uses TRBV7-6 and TRBJ2-2; TRBD1 might be the D (5 bases). Per germline, CDR1 SGHVS and CDR2 FNYEAQ. V was cut by 4 bases and J by 3 bases, with 15 bases left in between. The length of the CDR3 is 16 residues. CDR3 nucleotides: TGTGCCAGCAGCTCCCGGGCTTTGGGGCACACCGGGGAGCTGTTTTTT. It encodes CASSSRALGHTGELFF. The entire variable domain, with the rest obtained from reference TRBV7-6 and TRBJ2-2, is as follows: GAGVSQSPRYKVTKRGQDVALRCDPISGHVSLYWYRQALGQGPEFLTYFNYEAQQDKSGLPNDRFSAERPEGSISTLTIQRTEQRDSAMYRCASSSRALGHTGELFFGEGSRLTVL.

On this clone: Relative to the germline gene, one junction end is altered; a read error may explain this. The chain carries TRBV28 and TRBJ1-4; weak D call: TRBD1 (6 bases). Per germline, CDR1 MDHEN and CDR2 SYDVKM. The CDR3 is 12 residues long. The CDR3 is CASSLDRRTSIF. CDR3 nucleotide sequence: TGTGCCAGCAGTTTGGACAGACGGACCTCAATTTTT.

The J gene is TRBJ2-7, the V gene TRBV6-1; the D gene is possibly TRBD1 (6 bases). This CDR3 has 17 residues. CDR1 and CDR2 (germline): MNHNS, SASEGT. The germline V and J ends were trimmed by 2 bases and 1 base, with 18 bases remaining between them. The CDR3 loop is CASSEFLGTQVSYEQYF. The CDR3 DNA reads TGTGCCAGCAGTGAATTCCTCGGGACACAAGTTTCCTACGAGCAGTACTTC.

The chain couples TRBV28 to TRBJ1-3, with 7 nucleotides matching TRBD1. After removal of 3 bases from V and 3 bases from J, the junction contained 20 bases not matched to a gene. The CDR3 length is 20 residues. The germline V gene has CDR1 MDHEN and CDR2 SYDVKM. CDR3 loop: CASSFFSLAPQGEVGNTIYF. CDR3 DNA sequence: TGTGCCAGCAGTTTTTTTTCCCTAGCACCCCAGGGGGAGGTTGGAAACACCATATATTTT.

The V and J genes are TRBV30 and TRBJ2-3; TRBD2 might be the D (6 bases). CDR3 size: 14 residues. From germline, CDR1 is GTSNPN and CDR2 SVGIG (reference sequence). The germline V and J ends were trimmed by 5 bases and 1 base, with 13 bases remaining between them. The CDR3 DNA follows: TGTGCCTGGGCCCGCGGGGTTGGCACAGATACGCAGTATTTT. This codes for CAWARGVGTDTQYF.

V is TRBV24-1 and J is TRBJ2-5; tentative D call: TRBD1 (7 bases). V dropped 4 bases and J dropped 3 bases, with 26 bases sitting between them. Germline values: CDR1 KGHDR, CDR2 SFDVKD. The CDR3 extends over 19 amino acids. The CDR3 protein is CATSEIGQDPRGTKETQYF. CDR3 coding DNA: TGTGCCACCAGTGAGATAGGACAGGACCCCCGGGGGACCAAAGAGACCCAGTACTTC.

This clone occurred a few times. This chain joins TRBV2 and TRBJ2-5, with 7 bases aligning to TRBD1. The germline gives CDR1 SNHLY, CDR2 FYNNEI. Trimming took 6 bases from V and 1 from J; bases not matched to a gene: 2. The CDR3 totals 13 residues. The DNA for the CDR3 is TGTGCCAGCAGGGACAGGATCCAAGAGACCCAGTACTTC. Residues: CASRDRIQETQYF.

Written as DNA, the CDR3 is TGTGCCAGCAGTCCATCGAGCGGGGCGAGGGAGACCCAGTACTTC. Protein product: CASSPSSGARETQYF. V is TRBV6-2 or TRBV6-3 and J is TRBJ2-5; 7 bases line up with TRBD2. CDR3 length equals 15 residues. Germline CDR1 and CDR2: MNHEY and SVGEGT. Unmatched junction bases numbered 11, after V lost 5 bases and J lost 5 bases.

The V gene is TRBV10-3, the J gene TRBJ1-2; D is perhaps TRBD1 (6 bases). V shed 3 bases and J shed 0 bases, with 11 bases lying between them. The CDR3 is 15 amino acids. Germline CDR1 reads ENHRY; CDR2 reads SYGVKD. The CDR3 sequence: CAISEDRYTNYGYTF. The CDR3 DNA sequence: TGTGCCATCAGTGAAGACAGGTACACTAACTATGGCTACACCTTC.

The CDR3 spells CASRGPGTGDSGEHVLTF. In DNA, the CDR3 is TGTGCCAGTAGGGGACCCGGGACAGGTGACTCTGGAGAACACGTCCTGACTTTC. This chain joins TRBV19 and TRBJ2-6; 8 nucleotides line up with TRBD1. Germline lookup yields CDR1 LNHDA and CDR2 SQIVND (reference sequence). The CDR3 is made up of 18 amino acids. V lost 6 bases to trimming and J lost 11 bases; unmatched junction nucleotides: 21.

The table lists this clone with a count of one. The chain recombines TRBV2 with TRBJ2-3, with D perhaps TRBD2 (6 bases). The CDR3 has 14 residues. V lost 7 bases, J lost 0 bases, and 11 bases lay in between. Germline CDR1 and CDR2: SNHLY and FYNNEI. The CDR3 here is CASTASDSTDTQYF. CDR3 DNA sequence: TGTGCCAGCACCGCTAGCGACAGCACAGATACGCAGTATTTT.

V is TRBV7-2 and J is TRBJ2-7; 9 bases align to TRBD1. Germline assignment: CDR1 SGHTA and CDR2 FQGNSA. V trimming: 5 bases; J trimming: 7 bases; junction bases outside the gene matches: 12. The CDR3 is 15 residues long. The CDR3 loop is CASSPTDRGRQEQYF. CDR3 in DNA: TGTGCCAGCAGCCCGACGGACAGGGGTCGTCAGGAGCAGTACTTC.

The V call is TRBV7-2, the J call TRBJ1-1; D unclear. The CDR3 loop spans 13 amino acids. V was cut by 3 bases and J by 1 base, with 6 bases left in between. The V gene's germline CDR1 is SGHTA and CDR2 FQGNSA. The chain's CDR3 is CASSFEENTEAFF. The CDR3 bases are TGTGCCAGCAGCTTCGAGGAGAACACTGAAGCTTTCTTT.

This chain connects TRBV5-1 to TRBJ2-7; D is perhaps TRBD2 (6 bases). The V gene's germline CDR1 is SGHRS and CDR2 YFSETQ. Trimming removed 0 bases at V and 2 bases at J, with 15 bases between. This CDR3 spans 16 amino acids. CDR3 sequence (DNA): TGCGCCAGCAGCTTGGCCGGGACTCCAGTCACCTACGAGCAGTACTTC. It encodes CASSLAGTPVTYEQYF.

This sequence joins TRBV18 and TRBJ1-6; TRBD1 matches 7 bases. The germline gives CDR1 KGHSH, CDR2 LQKENI. The CDR3 spans 12 residues. Trimming took 1 base from V and 13 from J; bases not matched to a gene: 1. The DNA for the CDR3 is TGTGCCAGCTCACCACGGGACAGTCCCCTCCACTTT. Protein: CASSPRDSPLHF.

The chain joins TRBV11-2 to TRBJ2-7, with a possible D match to TRBD1 (6 bases). Germline CDR1 SGHAT, CDR2 FQNNGV. The ends were cut back, 5 bases at V and 6 bases at J, with 17 bases in the middle. The CDR3 contains 14 residues. The CDR3 loop is CASSKRTAAGEQYF. The CDR3 nucleotides read TGTGCCAGCAGCAAGAGGACAGCCGCTGGCGAGCAGTACTTC.

This chain connects TRBV4-3 to TRBJ1-5, with 10 positions matching TRBD1. Germline V gene sequence: CDR1 LGHNA, CDR2 YSLEER. V shed 3 bases, J shed 5 bases, and the junction held 7 bases outside the gene matches. The CDR3 is made up of 16 amino acids. The CDR3 sequence: CASSQGAGTGDQPQHF. The CDR3 nucleotides read TGCGCCAGCAGCCAGGGGGCCGGGACAGGGGATCAGCCCCAGCATTTT.

This chain joins TRBV28 and TRBJ1-2; D perhaps matches TRBD1 (5 bases). In germline, CDR1 is MDHEN, CDR2 SYDVKM. This CDR3 is built from 12 residues. The ends were cut back, 3 bases at V and 7 bases at J, with 9 bases in the middle. CDR3 amino acids: CASSFGGFGYTF. The CDR3 bases are TGTGCCAGCAGTTTTGGGGGGTTTGGCTACACCTTC.